One sample yielded the 20 T cell receptor beta chains listed below, sequenced in a study of identifying expanded T cells in peripheral blood (dated by TCRdb to about 2019). Libraries came from the immunoSEQ multiplex PCR assay. TCRdb obtained this table from immuneACCESS and retained in-frame rearrangements with V and J assigned. These tables miss some clones; where compared with another copy, unresolved V genes account for less than half of the shortfall, and the remainder is unexplained. This sample is represented by about 76,000 clones; roughly 86% of them were singletons. The ten largest clones capture 18% of the sample. Sequencing was done on a sample of blood. The receptors derive from a person between 18 and 69 years old in good health.

The chain recombines TRBV9 with TRBJ1-1, with D possibly matching TRBD1 (5 bases). CDR3 size: 14 residues. V was clipped by 3 bases and J by 0 bases, with 9 bases between them. Germline V CDR1 and CDR2: SGDLS, YYNGEE. DNA of the CDR3: TGTGCCAGCAGCGCGGGACTTCTGAACACTGAAGCTTTCTTT. It specifies CASSAGLLNTEAFF.

This chain uses TRBV7-9 with TRBJ2-7; possibly TRBD2 for D (5 bases). Germline loops: CDR1 SEHNR, CDR2 FQNEAQ (reference sequence). The germline V and J ends were trimmed by 3 bases and 4 bases, with 16 bases remaining between them. The CDR3 length is 15 residues. As DNA, the CDR3 is TGTGCCAGCAGCTTCCGGACTGACCCCTCGTACGAGCAGTACTTC. It codes for CASSFRTDPSYEQYF.

The chain employs TRBV30 and TRBJ2-7; TRBD1 might be the D (6 bases). Germline CDR1 reads GTSNPN; CDR2 reads SVGIG (reference sequence). V gave up 0 bases and J gave up 5 bases, with 8 bases separating them. There are 12 residues in the CDR3. CDR3 coding DNA: TGTGCCTGGAGTGTGCGGACAGACGAGCAGTACTTC. Amino acids: CAWSVRTDEQYF.

The rearrangement joins TRBV15 to TRBJ2-1; TRBD2 agrees at 10 bases. The germline V gene has CDR1 LNHNV and CDR2 YYDKDF (reference sequence). The CDR3 runs 15 residues. The J segment lost 2 bases and the V segment lost 4 bases, leaving 2 bases of the junction unmatched. As DNA, the CDR3 is TGTGCCACCAGCAAGCGGGAGGGGGCCTACAATGAGCAGTTCTTC. Its protein product is CATSKREGAYNEQFF.

The rearrangement links TRBV14 to TRBJ2-5, with 7 bases that match TRBD2. Germline loops: CDR1 SGHDN, CDR2 FVKESK. V shed 4 bases and J 5 bases; nucleotides not matched to a gene: 7. The CDR3 totals 14 residues. CDR3 region: CASSPAGVGETQYF. The CDR3 DNA is TGTGCCAGCAGCCCGGCGGGGGTGGGGGAGACCCAGTACTTC. Drawing the rest from reference TRBV14 and TRBJ2-5, the complete variable domain is EAGVTQFPSHSVIEKGQTVTLRCDPISGHDNLYWYRRVMGKEIKFLLHFVKESKQDESGMPNNRFLAERTGGTYSTLKVQPAELEDSGVYFCASSPAGVGETQYFGPGTRLLVL.

This clone was detected once. This sequence joins TRBV11-2 and TRBJ1-5; no reliable D call. The CDR3 has 15 amino acids. The V end was cut by 3 bases, the J end by 4 bases, with 13 bases between. CDR1 is SGHAT and CDR2 is FQNNGV in the germline V gene. The CDR3 DNA sequence: TGTGCCAGCAGCTTTTGGATCGTGGGGAATCAGCCCCAGCATTTT. The encoded protein is CASSFWIVGNQPQHF.

The CDR3 coding sequence is TGCGCCAGCAGCTGGGGGGACAGTTGGGCCACTGAAGCTTTCTTT. Its translation: CASSWGDSWATEAFF. This chain connects TRBV5-1 to TRBJ1-1; TRBD1 matches at 7 bases. V was clipped by 3 bases and J by 4 bases; unmatched bases: 9. Germline values: CDR1 SGHRS, CDR2 YFSETQ. CDR3 length: 15 amino acids.

The CDR3 region is CAGSGVSYNEQFF. CDR3 nucleotide sequence: TGTGCCGGATCAGGGGTCTCCTACAATGAGCAGTTCTTC. The rearrangement links TRBV18 to TRBJ2-1; TRBD1 is a possible D gene (6 bases). Trimming took 11 bases from V and 0 from J, leaving 11 bases between them. The CDR3 extends over 13 amino acids. CDR1 and CDR2 (germline): KGHSH, LQKENI.

The V call is TRBV6-5, the J call TRBJ2-1; D is possibly TRBD1 (5 bases). Germline CDR1 and CDR2: MNHEY and SVGAGI. This CDR3 comprises 14 residues. Trimming left V 8 bases short and J 5 bases short, with 16 bases between. CDR3 loop: CASSPTVSNNEQFF. Here the CDR3 DNA reads TGTGCCAGCTCGCCGACAGTTAGCAACAATGAGCAGTTCTTC.

The V and J genes are TRBV29-1 and TRBJ2-1; D remains unclear. The V end was cut by 4 bases, the J end by 0 bases, with 19 bases between. The CDR3 has 17 amino acids. The V gene's germline CDR1 is SQVTM and CDR2 ANQGSEA. The CDR3 DNA is TGCAGCGTTGCGAACTTCCTCCAATCTAGCTCCTACAATGAGCAGTTCTTC. This gives the protein CSVANFLQSSSYNEQFF.

The V call is TRBV18, the J call TRBJ2-6, with 11 nucleotides matching TRBD1. The CDR3 length is 17 residues. The J segment lost 4 bases and the V segment lost 0 bases, leaving 2 bases of the junction unmatched. Germline assignment: CDR1 KGHSH and CDR2 LQKENI. The CDR3 nucleotides are TGTGCCAGCTCACCACCGGGACAGGGGGTGGGGGCCAACGTCCTGACTTTC. The encoded protein is CASSPPGQGVGANVLTF.

There are a few counts of this clone. The chain has TRBV4-3 and TRBJ2-3; 9 bases align to TRBD2. This CDR3 contains 17 residues. Germline CDR1 LGHNA, CDR2 YSLEER. V shed 0 bases, J shed 4 bases, and the junction held 8 bases outside the gene matches. CDR3 DNA sequence: TGCGCCAGCAGCCAAGATTTTGGTAGCGGGGGCGCAGATACGCAGTATTTT. It yields the protein CASSQDFGSGGADTQYF.

The V gene is TRBV6-5, the J gene TRBJ2-5; D remains ambiguous. This CDR3 spans 15 amino acids. In germline, CDR1 is MNHEY, CDR2 SVGAGI. V was cut by 2 bases and J by 1 base, with 11 bases left in between. In DNA form, the CDR3 reads TGTGCCAGCAGTTACGACCCGAACCTCCAAGAGACCCAGTACTTC. This sequence encodes CASSYDPNLQETQYF.

V and J are TRBV2 and TRBJ2-7; D not resolved. This CDR3 region has 15 residues. CDR1 is SNHLY, CDR2 FYNNEI, per germline. The V gene lost 2 bases and the J gene lost 0 bases, with 11 bases spanning the gap. The CDR3 nucleotides read TGTGCCAGCAGTGAAAGTCTGAGAAGCTCCTACGAGCAGTACTTC. Its protein product is CASSESLRSSYEQYF.

CDR3: CAISELEGGGRETQYF. DNA for the CDR3: TGTGCCATCAGTGAGCTGGAGGGCGGGGGCAGAGAGACCCAGTACTTC. The V call is TRBV10-3, the J call TRBJ2-5, with a tentative D call TRBD2 (7 bases). Trimming took 2 bases from V and 4 from J, leaving 17 bases between them. CDR3 size: 16 residues. Germline V gene sequence: CDR1 ENHRY, CDR2 SYGVKD.

The rearrangement joins TRBV29-1 to TRBJ2-7, with 7 bases matching TRBD2. The CDR3 length is 15 residues. Trimming at V came to 1 base and at J to 0 bases, leaving 6 bases not matched to a gene. The germline gives CDR1 SQVTM, CDR2 ANQGSEA. Here the CDR3 DNA reads TGCAGCGTTGAAGGCGGGAGTGAGGGCTCCTACGAGCAGTACTTC. Translating gives CSVEGGSEGSYEQYF.

This clone appeared once. The CDR3 DNA reads as TGTGCCAGCAGCTTAGGACAGGGGGTCCACGAGCAGTACTTC. Protein product: CASSLGQGVHEQYF. This chain connects TRBV11-3 to TRBJ2-7; the match to TRBD1 covers 9 bases. CDR1 is SGHNT and CDR2 is YENEEA in the germline V gene. J gave up 5 bases and V 1 base, and 3 bases lay outside the gene matches. This CDR3 is built from 14 residues. Using reference TRBV11-3 and TRBJ2-7 for the parts outside the CDR3, the full variable domain is EAGVVQSPRYKIIEKKQPVAFWCNPISGHNTLYWYLQNLGQGPELLIRYENEEAVDDSQLPKDRFSAERLKGVDSTLKIQPAELGDSAVYLCASSLGQGVHEQYFGPGTRLTVT.

V gene TRBV6-5 combines with J gene TRBJ1-2; D gene unclear. The CDR3 has 12 residues. Germline CDR1 MNHEY, CDR2 SVGAGI. Trimming stripped 4 bases from V and 8 bases from J, with 11 bases between. This chain's CDR3 is CASSSQSYGYTF. The CDR3 DNA sequence: TGTGCCAGCAGTTCTCAATCGTACGGCTACACCTTC.

The rearrangement joins TRBV4-2 to TRBJ2-1; 7 nucleotides line up with TRBD2. The CDR3 contains 18 residues. J was trimmed by 2 bases and V by 0 bases; bases with no gene match: 10. CDR1 and CDR2 (germline): LGHNA, YNFKEQ. CDR3 in amino acids: CASSQDRELAETYNEQFF. CDR3 nucleotide sequence: TGTGCCAGCAGCCAAGATCGTGAGCTAGCGGAGACCTACAATGAGCAGTTCTTC.

The chain carries TRBV5-1 and TRBJ2-7; unclear D gene. The CDR3 consists of 11 residues. The germline V gene encodes CDR1 SGHRS and CDR2 YFSETQ. Trimming removed 4 bases at V and 4 bases at J, with 6 bases between. CDR3 protein: CASSTDYEQYF. The CDR3 DNA is TGCGCCAGCAGCACGGATTACGAGCAGTACTTC.